This TCR beta chain was observed in a study of blood T cells in healthy people across ages. PCR was performed a second time for 7 to 11 cycles using a sample-barcoded 5' primer and a J-beta primer mix. TCRdb recomputed calls from the 5' RACE reads with MiXCR, one row per CDR3 protein. The sample holds approximately 800,000 distinct CDR3 sequences; 36% are singletons and the top ten take 10% to 15%. Collection of around 10 milliliters of peripheral blood was performed for each donor. Overall study results and limits: A strong correlation was seen between TCR beta diversity and naive T cell percentage.

Turning to this clonotype: The antigen is undetermined.

The TCR originated in a young man in good health. The specimen sequenced was blood.

Here the CDR3 reads CAWRAGTLAGNSPYEQYF. The CDR3 nucleotides read TGTGCCTGGAGAGCGGGGACCTTAGCGGGGAACTCTCCCTACGAGCAGTACTTC. The chain uses TRBV30 and TRBJ2-7, with 8 bases fitting TRBD2. With 3 bases clipped from V and 2 bases from J, the junction kept 18 bases outside the gene matches. The CDR3 runs 18 residues. Germline V lookup: CDR1 GTSNPN, CDR2 SVGIG (reference sequence).